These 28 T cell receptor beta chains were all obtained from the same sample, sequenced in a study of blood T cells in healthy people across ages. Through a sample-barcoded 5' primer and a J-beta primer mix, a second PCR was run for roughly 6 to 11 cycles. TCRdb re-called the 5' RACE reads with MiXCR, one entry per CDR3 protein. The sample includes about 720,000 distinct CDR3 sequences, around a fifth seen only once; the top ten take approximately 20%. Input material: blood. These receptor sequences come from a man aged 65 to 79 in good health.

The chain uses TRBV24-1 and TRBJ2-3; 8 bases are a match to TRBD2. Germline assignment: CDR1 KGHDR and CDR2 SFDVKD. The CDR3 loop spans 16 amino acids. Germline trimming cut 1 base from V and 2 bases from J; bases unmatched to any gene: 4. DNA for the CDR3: TGTGCCACCAGTGATTTTTCTAGCGGGTTCACAGATACGCAGTATTTT. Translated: CATSDFSSGFTDTQYF.

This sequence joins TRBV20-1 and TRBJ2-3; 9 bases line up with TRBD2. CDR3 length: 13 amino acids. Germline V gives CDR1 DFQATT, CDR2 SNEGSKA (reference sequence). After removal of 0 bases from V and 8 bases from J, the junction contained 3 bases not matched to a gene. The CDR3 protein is CSARDPSGVTQYF. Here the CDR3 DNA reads TGCAGTGCTAGAGATCCTAGCGGGGTTACGCAGTATTTT.

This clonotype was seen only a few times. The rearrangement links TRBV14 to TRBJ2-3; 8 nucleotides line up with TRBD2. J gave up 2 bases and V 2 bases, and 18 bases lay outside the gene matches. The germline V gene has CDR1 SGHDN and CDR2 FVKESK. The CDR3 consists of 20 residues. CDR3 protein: CASSQFRPQGLAGTTDTQYF. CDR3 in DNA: TGTGCCAGCAGCCAATTCCGTCCGCAGGGGTTAGCGGGGACCACAGATACGCAGTATTTT.

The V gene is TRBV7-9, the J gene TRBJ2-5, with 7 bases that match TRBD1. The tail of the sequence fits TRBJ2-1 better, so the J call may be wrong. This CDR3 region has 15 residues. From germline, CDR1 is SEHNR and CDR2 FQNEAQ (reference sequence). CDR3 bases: TGTGCCAGCAGCTCCCAGACAGGGACCATCAATGAGCAGTTCTTC. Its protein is CASSSQTGTINEQFF.

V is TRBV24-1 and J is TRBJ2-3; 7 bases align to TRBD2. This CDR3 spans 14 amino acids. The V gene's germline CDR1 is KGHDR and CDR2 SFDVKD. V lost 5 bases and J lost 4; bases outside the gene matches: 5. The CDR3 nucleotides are TGTGCCACCAGTGTTGCGGGAGTGTCAGATACGCAGTATTTT. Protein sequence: CATSVAGVSDTQYF.

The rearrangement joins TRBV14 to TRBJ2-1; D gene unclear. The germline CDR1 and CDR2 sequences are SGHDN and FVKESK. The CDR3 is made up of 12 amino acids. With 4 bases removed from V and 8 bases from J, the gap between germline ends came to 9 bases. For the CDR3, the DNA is TGTGCCAGCAGCCGAATTAGGCATGAGCAGTTCTTC. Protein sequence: CASSRIRHEQFF. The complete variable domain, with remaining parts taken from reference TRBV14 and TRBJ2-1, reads EAGVTQFPSHSVIEKGQTVTLRCDPISGHDNLYWYRRVMGKEIKFLLHFVKESKQDESGMPNNRFLAERTGGTYSTLKVQPAELEDSGVYFCASSRIRHEQFFGPGTRLTVL.

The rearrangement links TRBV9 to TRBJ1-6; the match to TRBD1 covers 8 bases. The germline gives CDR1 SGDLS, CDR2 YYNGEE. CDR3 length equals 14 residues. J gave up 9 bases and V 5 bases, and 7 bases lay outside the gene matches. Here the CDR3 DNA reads TGTGCCAGCAGTGGCGCAGGGGGCCCTTCACCCCTCCACTTT. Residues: CASSGAGGPSPLHF.

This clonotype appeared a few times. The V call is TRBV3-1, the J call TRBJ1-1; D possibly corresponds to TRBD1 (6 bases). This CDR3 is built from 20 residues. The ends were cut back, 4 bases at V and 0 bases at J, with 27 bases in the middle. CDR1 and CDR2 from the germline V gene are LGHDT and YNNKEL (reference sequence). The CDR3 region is CASSRRSSYRGGRVNTEAFF. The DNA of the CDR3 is TGTGCCAGCAGCCGTCGGTCTTCGTATCGTGGGGGCAGAGTGAACACTGAAGCTTTCTTT.

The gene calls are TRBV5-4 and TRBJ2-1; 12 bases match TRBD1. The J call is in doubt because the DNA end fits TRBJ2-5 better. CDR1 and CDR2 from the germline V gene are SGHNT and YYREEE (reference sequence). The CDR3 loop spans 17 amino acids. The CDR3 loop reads CASSFLGQGASRETQYF. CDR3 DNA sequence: TGTGCCAGCAGCTTTTTGGGACAGGGGGCCTCCCGGGAGACCCAGTACTTC.

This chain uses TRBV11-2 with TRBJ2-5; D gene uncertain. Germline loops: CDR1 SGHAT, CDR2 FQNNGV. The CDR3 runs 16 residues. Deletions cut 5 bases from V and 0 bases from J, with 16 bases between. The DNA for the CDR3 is TGTGCCAGCAGCCATATAGGGTCCCTGTACCAAGAGACCCAGTACTTC. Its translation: CASSHIGSLYQETQYF.

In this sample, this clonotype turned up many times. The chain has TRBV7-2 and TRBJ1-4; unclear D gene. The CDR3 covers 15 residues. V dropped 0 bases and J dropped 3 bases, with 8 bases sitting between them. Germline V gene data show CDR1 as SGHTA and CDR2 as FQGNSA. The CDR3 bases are TGTGCCAGCAGCTTAGCAGGGATCCCTAATGAAAAACTGTTTTTT. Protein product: CASSLAGIPNEKLFF.

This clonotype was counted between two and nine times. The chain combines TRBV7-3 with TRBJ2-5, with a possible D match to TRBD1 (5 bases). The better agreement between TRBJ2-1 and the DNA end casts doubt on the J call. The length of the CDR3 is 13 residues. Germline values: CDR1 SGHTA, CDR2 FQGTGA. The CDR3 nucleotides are TGTGCCAGCAGCTTTGCAGGGCTAGATGAGCAGTTCTTC. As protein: CASSFAGLDEQFF.

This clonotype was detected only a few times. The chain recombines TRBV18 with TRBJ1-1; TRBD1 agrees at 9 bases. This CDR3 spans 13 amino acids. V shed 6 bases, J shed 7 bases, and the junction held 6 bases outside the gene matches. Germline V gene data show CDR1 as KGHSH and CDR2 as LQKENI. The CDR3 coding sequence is TGTGCCAGCTCGCCAGTGACAGGGGGTGAAGCTTTCTTT. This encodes CASSPVTGGEAFF.

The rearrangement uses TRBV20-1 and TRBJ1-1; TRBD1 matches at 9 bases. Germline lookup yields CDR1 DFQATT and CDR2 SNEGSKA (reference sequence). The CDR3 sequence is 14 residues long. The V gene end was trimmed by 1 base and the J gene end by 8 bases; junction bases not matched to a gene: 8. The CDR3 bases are TGCAGTGCTAGAGCCAGGGACAGGGTTTCGGAAGCTTTCTTT. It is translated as CSARARDRVSEAFF.

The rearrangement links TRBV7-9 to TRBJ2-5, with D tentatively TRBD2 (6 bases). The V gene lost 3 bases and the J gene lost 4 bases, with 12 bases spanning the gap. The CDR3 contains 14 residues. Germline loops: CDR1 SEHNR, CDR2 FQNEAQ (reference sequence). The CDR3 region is CASSFTSSRETQYF. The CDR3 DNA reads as TGTGCCAGCAGCTTCACTAGCTCACGAGAGACCCAGTACTTC. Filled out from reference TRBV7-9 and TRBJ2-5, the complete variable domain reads DTGVSQNPRHKITKRGQNVTFRCDPISEHNRLYWYRQTLGQGPEFLTYFQNEAQLEKSRLLSDRFSAERPKGSFSTLEIQRTEQGDSAMYLCASSFTSSRETQYFGPGTRLLVL.

CDR3 loop: CSAGGPGVNYGYTF. The CDR3 region has the DNA TGCAGTGCTGGCGGCCCAGGGGTAAACTATGGCTACACCTTC. J is TRBJ1-2 and V is TRBV20-1; maybe TRBD1 (6 bases). V lost 5 bases to trimming and J lost 2 bases, with 15 bases between them. The CDR3 consists of 14 residues. Germline loops: CDR1 DFQATT, CDR2 SNEGSKA (reference sequence).

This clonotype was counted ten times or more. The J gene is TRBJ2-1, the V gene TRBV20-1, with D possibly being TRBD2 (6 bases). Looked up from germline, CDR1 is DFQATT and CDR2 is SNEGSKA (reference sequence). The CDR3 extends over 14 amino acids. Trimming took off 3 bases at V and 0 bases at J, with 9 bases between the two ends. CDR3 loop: CSASSGPSYNEQFF. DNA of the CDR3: TGCAGTGCTAGTAGCGGCCCCTCCTACAATGAGCAGTTCTTC.

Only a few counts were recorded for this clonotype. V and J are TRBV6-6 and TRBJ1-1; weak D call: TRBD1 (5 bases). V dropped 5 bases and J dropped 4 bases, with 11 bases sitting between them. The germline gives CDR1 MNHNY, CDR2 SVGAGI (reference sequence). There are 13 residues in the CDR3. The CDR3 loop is CASSGSTGTEAFF. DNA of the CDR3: TGTGCCAGCAGTGGTTCTACAGGCACTGAAGCTTTCTTT.

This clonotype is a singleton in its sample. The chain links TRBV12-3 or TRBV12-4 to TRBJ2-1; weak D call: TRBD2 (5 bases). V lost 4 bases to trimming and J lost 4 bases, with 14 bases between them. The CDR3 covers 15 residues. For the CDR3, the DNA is TGTGCCAGCAGTTCATTCCCGGGAAAGTACAATGAGCAGTTCTTC. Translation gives CASSSFPGKYNEQFF.

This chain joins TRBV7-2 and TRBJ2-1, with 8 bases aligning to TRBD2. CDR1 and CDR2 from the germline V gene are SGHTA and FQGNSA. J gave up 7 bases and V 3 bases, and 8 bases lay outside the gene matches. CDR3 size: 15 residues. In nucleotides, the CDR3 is TGTGCCAGCAGCTTGGCGGGGACTAGTCTTAATGAGCAGTTCTTC. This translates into CASSLAGTSLNEQFF.

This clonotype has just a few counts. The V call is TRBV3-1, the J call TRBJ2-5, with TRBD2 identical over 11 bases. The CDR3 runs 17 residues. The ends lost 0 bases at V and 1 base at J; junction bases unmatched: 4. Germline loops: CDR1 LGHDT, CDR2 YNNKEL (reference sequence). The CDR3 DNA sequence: TGTGCCAGCAGCCAAGATCTACTAGCGGGAGTCCAAGAGACCCAGTACTTC. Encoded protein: CASSQDLLAGVQETQYF.

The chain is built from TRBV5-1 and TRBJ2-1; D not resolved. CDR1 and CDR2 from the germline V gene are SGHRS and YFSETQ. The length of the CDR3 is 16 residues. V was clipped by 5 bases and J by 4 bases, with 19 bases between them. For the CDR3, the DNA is TGCGCCAGCAGTAACTTCGACCGCGGATCGTACAATGAGCAGTTCTTC. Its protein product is CASSNFDRGSYNEQFF.

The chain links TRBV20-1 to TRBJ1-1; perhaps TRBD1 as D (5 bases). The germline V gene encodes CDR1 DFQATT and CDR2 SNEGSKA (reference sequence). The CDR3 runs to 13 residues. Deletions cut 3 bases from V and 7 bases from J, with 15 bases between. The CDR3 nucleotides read TGCAGTGCTAGGAAGGGGTCTAGTGGTGAAGCTTTCTTT. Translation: CSARKGSSGEAFF.

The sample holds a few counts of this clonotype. The DNA for the CDR3 is TGCAGTGCTAGGGGGGGCGAAGGTGAAAAACTGTTTTTT. Translation gives CSARGGEGEKLFF. The V call is TRBV20-1, the J call TRBJ1-4; weak D call: TRBD1 (6 bases). CDR1 and CDR2 from the germline V gene are DFQATT and SNEGSKA (reference sequence). Trimming took 3 bases from V and 7 from J, leaving 12 bases between them. This CDR3 is built from 13 residues.

In DNA form, the CDR3 reads TGTGCCATCAGTCCCGGGACAGGAGGGACTGAAGCTTTCTTT. This encodes CAISPGTGGTEAFF. The genes are TRBV10-3 and TRBJ1-1; TRBD1 matches at 8 bases. The V gene end was trimmed by 5 bases and the J gene end by 5 bases; junction bases not matched to a gene: 7. Per germline, CDR1 ENHRY and CDR2 SYGVKD. There are 14 residues in the CDR3.

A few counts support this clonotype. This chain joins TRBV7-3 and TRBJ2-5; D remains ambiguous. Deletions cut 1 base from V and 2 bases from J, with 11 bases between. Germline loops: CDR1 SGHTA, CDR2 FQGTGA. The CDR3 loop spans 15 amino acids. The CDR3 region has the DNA TGTGCCAGCAGCTTAAACTCAGGATCACAAGAGACCCAGTACTTC. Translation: CASSLNSGSQETQYF.

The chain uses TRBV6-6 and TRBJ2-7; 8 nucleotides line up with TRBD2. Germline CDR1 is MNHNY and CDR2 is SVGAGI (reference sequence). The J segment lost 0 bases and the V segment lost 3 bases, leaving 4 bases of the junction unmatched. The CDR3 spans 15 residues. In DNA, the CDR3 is TGTGCCAGCAGTTATTCTGGGACTAGCTCCTACGAGCAGTACTTC. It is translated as CASSYSGTSSYEQYF.

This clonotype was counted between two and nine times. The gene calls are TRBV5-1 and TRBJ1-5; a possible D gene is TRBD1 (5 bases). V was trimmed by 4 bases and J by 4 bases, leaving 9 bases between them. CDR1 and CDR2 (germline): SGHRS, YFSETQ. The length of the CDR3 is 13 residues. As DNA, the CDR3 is TGCGCCAGCAGCCAGGGACCTAATCAGCCCCAGCATTTT. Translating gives CASSQGPNQPQHF. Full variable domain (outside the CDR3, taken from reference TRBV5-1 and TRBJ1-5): KAGVTQTPRYLIKTRGQQVTLSCSPISGHRSVSWYQQTPGQGLQFLFEYFSETQRNKGNFPGRFSGRQFSNSRSEMNVSTLELGDSALYLCASSQGPNQPQHFGDGTRLSIL.